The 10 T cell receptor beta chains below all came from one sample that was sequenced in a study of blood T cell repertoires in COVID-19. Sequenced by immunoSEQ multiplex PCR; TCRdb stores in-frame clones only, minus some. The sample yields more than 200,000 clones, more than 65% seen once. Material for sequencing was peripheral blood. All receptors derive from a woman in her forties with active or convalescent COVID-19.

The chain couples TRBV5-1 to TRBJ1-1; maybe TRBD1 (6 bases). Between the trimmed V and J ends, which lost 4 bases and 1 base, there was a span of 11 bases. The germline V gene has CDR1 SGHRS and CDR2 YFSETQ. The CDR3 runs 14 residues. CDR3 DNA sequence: TGCGCCAGCAGCCCGGGACAAACGAACACTGAAGCTTTCTTT. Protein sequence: CASSPGQTNTEAFF.

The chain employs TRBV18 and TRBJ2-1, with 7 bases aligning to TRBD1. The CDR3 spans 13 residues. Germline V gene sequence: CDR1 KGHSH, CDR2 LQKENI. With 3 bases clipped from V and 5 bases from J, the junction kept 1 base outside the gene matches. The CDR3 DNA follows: TGTGCCAGCTCACCCGACAGGGACAATGAGCAGTTCTTC. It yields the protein CASSPDRDNEQFF.

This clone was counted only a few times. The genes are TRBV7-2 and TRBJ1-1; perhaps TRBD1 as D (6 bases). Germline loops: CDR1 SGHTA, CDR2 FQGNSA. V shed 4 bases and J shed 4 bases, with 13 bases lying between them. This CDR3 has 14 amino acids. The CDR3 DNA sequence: TGTGCCAGCAGCTCCACAGGGCGGGTCACTGAAGCTTTCTTT. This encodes CASSSTGRVTEAFF.

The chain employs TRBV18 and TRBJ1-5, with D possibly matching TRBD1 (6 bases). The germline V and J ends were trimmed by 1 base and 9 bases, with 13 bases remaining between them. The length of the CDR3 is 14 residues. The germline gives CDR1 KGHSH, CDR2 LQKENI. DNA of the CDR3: TGTGCCAGCTCACCACGACAGGATCCTCTGCCCCAGCATTTT. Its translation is CASSPRQDPLPQHF.

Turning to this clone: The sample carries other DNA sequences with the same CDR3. CDR3 loop: CASSLGQGDEQYF. The CDR3 region has the DNA TGCGCCAGCAGCTTGGGACAGGGTGACGAGCAGTACTTC. The chain uses TRBV5-1 and TRBJ2-7; TRBD1 matches at 7 bases. CDR1 and CDR2 from the germline V gene are SGHRS and YFSETQ. The CDR3 runs 13 residues. J lost 5 bases, V lost 0 bases, and 2 bases had no gene match.

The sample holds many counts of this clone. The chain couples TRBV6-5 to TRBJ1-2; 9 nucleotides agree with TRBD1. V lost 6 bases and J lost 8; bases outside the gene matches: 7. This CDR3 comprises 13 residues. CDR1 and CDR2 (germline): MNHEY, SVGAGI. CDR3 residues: CASSEWTGVGYTF. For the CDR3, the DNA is TGTGCCAGCAGCGAGTGGACAGGGGTCGGCTACACCTTC.

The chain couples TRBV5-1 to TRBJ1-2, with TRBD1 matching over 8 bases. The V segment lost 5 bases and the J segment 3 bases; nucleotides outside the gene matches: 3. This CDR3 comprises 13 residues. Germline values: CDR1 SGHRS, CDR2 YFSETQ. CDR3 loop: CASSSDRDYGYTF. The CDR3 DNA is TGCGCCAGCAGTTCGGACAGGGACTATGGCTACACCTTC.

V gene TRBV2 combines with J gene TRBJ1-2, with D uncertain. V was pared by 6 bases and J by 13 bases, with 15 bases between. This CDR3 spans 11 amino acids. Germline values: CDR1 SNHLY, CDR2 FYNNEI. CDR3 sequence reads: CASRRGSGFTF. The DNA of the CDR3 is TGTGCCAGCAGGAGAGGCTCCGGATTCACCTTC.

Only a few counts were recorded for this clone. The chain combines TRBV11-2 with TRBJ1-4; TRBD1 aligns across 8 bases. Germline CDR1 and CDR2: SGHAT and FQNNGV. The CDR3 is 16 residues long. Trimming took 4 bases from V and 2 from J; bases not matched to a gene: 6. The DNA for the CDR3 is TGTGCCAGCAGCTCCGGACAGGGATGGACTAATGAAAAACTGTTTTTT. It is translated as CASSSGQGWTNEKLFF. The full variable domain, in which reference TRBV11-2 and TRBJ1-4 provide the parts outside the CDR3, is EAGVAQSPRYKIIEKRQSVAFWCNPISGHATLYWYQQILGQGPKLLIQFQNNGVVDDSQLPKDRFSAERLKGVDSTLKIQPAKLEDSAVYLCASSSGQGWTNEKLFFGSGTQLSVL.

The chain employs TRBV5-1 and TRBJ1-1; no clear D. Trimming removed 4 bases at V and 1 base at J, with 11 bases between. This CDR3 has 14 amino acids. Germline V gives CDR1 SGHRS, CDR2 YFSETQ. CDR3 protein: CASSRRTENTEAFF. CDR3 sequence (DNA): TGCGCCAGCAGCCGGAGGACCGAGAACACTGAAGCTTTCTTT.